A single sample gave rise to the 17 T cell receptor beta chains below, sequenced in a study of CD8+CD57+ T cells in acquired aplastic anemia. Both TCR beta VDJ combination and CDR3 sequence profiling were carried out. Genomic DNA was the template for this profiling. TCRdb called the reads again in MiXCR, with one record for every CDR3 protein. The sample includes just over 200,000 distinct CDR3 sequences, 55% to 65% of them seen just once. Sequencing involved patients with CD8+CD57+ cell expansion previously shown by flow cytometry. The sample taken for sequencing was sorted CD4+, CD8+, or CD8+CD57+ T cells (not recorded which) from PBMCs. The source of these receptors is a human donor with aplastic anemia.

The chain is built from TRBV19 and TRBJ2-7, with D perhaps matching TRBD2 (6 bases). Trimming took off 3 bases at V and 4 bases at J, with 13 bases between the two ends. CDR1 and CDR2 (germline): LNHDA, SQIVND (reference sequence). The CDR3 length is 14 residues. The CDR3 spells CASSIAVRGYEQYF. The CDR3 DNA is TGTGCCAGTAGTATTGCAGTCCGGGGGTACGAGCAGTACTTC.

The CDR3 DNA reads as TGTGCCATCAGTGAGTTTTCGCGTGGGGGTGCAGGACAGTCCTACGAGCAGTACTTC. Translation: CAISEFSRGGAGQSYEQYF. The chain is built from TRBV10-3 and TRBJ2-7, with D perhaps matching TRBD1 (6 bases). The germline V and J ends were trimmed by 1 base and 1 base, with 23 bases remaining between them. The CDR3 sequence is 19 residues long. The germline V gene has CDR1 ENHRY and CDR2 SYGVKD.

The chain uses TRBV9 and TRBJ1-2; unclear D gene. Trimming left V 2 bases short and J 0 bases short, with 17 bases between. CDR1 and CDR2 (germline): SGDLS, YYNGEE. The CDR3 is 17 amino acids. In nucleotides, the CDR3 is TGTGCCAGCAGCGTGCCGATTGCAGGTGGGCCTAACTATGGCTACACCTTC. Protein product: CASSVPIAGGPNYGYTF.

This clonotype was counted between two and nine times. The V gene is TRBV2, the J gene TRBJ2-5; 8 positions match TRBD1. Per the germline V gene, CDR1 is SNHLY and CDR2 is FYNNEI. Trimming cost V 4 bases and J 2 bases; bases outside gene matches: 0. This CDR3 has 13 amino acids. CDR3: CASSGQGQETQYF. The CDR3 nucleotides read TGTGCCAGCAGTGGACAGGGGCAAGAGACCCAGTACTTC.

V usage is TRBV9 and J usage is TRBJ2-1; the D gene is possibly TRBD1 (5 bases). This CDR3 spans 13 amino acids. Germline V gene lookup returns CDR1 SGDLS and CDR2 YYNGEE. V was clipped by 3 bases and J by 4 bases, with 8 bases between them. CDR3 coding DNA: TGTGCCAGCAGCGGGACACAGTACAATGAGCAGTTCTTC. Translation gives CASSGTQYNEQFF. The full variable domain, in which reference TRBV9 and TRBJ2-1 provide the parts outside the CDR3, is DSGVTQTPKHLITATGQRVTLRCSPRSGDLSVYWYQQSLDQGLQFLIQYYNGEERAKGNILERFSAQQFPDLHSELNLSSLELGDSALYFCASSGTQYNEQFFGPGTRLTVL.

For the CDR3, the DNA is TGTGCCAGCAGCGCGCACCTAGCGGGAGGCTCCTACGAGCAGTACTTC. It translates to CASSAHLAGGSYEQYF. The chain employs TRBV7-6 and TRBJ2-7, with 11 nucleotides matching TRBD2. The junction had 6 bases not matched to a gene; V was cut back by 5 bases and J by 0 bases. The CDR3 contains 16 residues. Germline CDR1 and CDR2: SGHVS and FNYEAQ.

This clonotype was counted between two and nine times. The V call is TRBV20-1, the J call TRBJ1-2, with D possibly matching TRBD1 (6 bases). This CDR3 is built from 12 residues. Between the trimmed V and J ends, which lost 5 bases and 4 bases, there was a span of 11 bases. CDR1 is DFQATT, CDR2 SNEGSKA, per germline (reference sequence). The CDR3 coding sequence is TGCAGTGCTTGGACAGCATCCTATGGCTACACCTTC. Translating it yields CSAWTASYGYTF.

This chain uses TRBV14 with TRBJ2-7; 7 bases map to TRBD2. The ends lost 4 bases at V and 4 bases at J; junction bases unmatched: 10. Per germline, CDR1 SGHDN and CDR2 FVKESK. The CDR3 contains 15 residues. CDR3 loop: CASSLTRDYRYEQYF. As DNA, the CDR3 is TGTGCCAGCAGCCTTACCCGGGACTATCGGTACGAGCAGTACTTC.

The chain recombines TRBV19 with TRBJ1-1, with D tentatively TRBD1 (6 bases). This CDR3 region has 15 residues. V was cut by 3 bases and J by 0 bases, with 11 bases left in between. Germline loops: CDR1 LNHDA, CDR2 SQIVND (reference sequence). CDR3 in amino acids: CASSMLTGLNTEAFF. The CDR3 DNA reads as TGTGCCAGTAGTATGCTTACAGGGTTGAACACTGAAGCTTTCTTT.

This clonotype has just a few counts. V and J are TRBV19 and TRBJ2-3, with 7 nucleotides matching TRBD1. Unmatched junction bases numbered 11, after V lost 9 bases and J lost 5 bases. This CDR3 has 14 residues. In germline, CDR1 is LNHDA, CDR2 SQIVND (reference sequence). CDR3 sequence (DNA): TGTGCCAGCGACACAGGGGCTGGAGGAGATACGCAGTATTTT. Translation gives CASDTGAGGDTQYF. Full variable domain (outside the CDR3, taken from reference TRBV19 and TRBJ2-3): DGGITQSPKYLFRKEGQNVTLSCEQNLNHDAMYWYRQDPGQGLRLIYYSQIVNDFQKGDIAEGYSVSREKKESFPLTVTSAQKNPTAFYLCASDTGAGGDTQYFGPGTRLTVL.

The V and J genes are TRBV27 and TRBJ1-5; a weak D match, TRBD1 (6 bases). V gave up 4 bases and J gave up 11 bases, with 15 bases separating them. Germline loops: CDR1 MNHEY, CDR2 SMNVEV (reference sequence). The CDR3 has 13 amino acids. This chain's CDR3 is CASSSLQGMAQHF. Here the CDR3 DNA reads TGTGCCAGCAGTTCCCTACAGGGTATGGCCCAGCATTTT.

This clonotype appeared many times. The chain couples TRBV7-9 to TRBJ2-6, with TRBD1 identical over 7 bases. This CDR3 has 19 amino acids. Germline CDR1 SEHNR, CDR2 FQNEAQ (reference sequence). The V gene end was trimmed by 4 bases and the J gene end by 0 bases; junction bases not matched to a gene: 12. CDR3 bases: TGTGCCAGCAGCTCCGAAGAAAGGGGGCTCCGCTCTGGGGCCAACGTCCTGACTTTC. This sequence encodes CASSSEERGLRSGANVLTF.

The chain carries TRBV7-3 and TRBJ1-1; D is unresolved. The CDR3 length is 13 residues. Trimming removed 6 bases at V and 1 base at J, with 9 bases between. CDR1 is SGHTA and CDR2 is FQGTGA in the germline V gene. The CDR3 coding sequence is TGTGCCAGCAGTCGTACAAGGAACACTGAAGCTTTCTTT. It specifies CASSRTRNTEAFF.

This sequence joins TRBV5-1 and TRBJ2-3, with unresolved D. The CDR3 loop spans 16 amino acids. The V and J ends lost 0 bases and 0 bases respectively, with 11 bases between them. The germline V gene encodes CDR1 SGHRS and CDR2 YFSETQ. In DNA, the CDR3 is TGCGCCAGCAGCTTGGAGCCCCGCAGTAGCACAGATACGCAGTATTTT. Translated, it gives CASSLEPRSSTDTQYF.

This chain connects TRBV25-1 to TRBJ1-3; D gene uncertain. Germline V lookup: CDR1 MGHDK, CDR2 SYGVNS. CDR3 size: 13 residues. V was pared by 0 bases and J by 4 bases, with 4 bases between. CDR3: CASSEYSGNTIYF. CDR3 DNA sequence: TGTGCCAGCAGTGAATATTCAGGAAACACCATATATTTT.

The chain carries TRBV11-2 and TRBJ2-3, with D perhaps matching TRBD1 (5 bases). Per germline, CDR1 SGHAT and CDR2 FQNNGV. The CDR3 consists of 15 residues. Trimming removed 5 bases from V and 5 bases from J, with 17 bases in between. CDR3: CASSPRTRPGDTQYF. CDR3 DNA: TGTGCCAGCAGCCCGAGGACACGCCCGGGAGATACGCAGTATTTT.

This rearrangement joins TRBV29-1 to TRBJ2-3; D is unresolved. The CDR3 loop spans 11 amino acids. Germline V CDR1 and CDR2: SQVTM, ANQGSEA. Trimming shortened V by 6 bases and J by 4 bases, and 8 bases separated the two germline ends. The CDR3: CSVPIPDTQYF. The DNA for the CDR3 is TGCAGCGTCCCCATTCCAGATACGCAGTATTTT.